This T cell receptor beta chain was captured in a study of blood T cell repertoires in COVID-19. Study information: From the United States, Italy and Spain came samples of acute and convalescent COVID-19. PBMCs, B-cell-depleted T cells, or T cells provided the cDNA or gDNA that made up the material.

Original handling: Reference gene primer amplification yielded estimated nucleated cell counts. The method was immunoSEQ multiplex PCR; TCRdb's version includes in-frame clones alone and lacks a portion of them. V and J calls plus clone size are reproduced from that table; the DNA served to infer D and trimming. In the table there are around 80,000 clones, 85% to 90% of which are singletons. The CDR3 sequence is 14 residues long. The V end was cut by 8 bases, the J end by 3 bases, with 11 bases between. Germline assignment: CDR1 MRHNA and CDR2 SNTAGT. The clonotype comes from a man aged 55 to 70 with acute or convalescent COVID-19. The chain combines TRBV6-4 with TRBJ1-6; D unresolved. Sequencing was performed on peripheral blood. CDR3: CASRGSGYNSPLHF. The CDR3, as DNA: TGTGCCAGCCGGGGAAGTGGCTATAATTCACCCCTCCACTTT.